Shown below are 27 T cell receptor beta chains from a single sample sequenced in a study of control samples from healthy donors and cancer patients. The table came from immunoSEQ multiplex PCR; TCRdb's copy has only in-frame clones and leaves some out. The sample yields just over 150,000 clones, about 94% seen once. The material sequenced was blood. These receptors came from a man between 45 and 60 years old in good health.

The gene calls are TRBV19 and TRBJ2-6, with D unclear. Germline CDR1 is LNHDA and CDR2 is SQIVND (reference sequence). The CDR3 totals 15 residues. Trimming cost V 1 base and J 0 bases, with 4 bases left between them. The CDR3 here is CASSIGNSGANVLTF. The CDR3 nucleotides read TGTGCCAGTAGTATAGGAAACTCTGGGGCCAACGTCCTGACTTTC.

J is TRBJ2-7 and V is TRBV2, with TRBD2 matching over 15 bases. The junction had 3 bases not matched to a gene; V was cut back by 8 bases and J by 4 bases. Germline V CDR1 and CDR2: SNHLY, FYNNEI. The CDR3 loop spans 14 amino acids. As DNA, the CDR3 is TGTGCCAGCCTGGGACTAGCGGGAGGTTACGAGCAGTACTTC. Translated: CASLGLAGGYEQYF.

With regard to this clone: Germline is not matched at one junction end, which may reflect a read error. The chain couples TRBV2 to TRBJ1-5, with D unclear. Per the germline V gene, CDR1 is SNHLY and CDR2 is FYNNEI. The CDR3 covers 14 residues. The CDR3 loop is CASSEEVGNQLQHF. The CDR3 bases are TGTGCCAGCAGTGAAGAGGTTGGCAATCAGCTCCAGCATTTT.

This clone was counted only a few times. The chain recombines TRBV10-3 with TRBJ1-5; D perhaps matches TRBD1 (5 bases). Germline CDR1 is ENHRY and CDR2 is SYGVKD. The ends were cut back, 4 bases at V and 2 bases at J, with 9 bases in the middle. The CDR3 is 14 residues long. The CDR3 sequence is CAISGEQGNQPQHF. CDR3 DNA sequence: TGTGCCATCAGTGGGGAACAGGGCAATCAGCCCCAGCATTTT.

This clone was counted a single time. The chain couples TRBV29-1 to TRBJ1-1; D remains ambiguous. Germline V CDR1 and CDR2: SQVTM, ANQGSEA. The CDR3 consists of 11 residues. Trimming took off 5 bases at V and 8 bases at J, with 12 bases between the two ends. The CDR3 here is CSVSLSREAFF. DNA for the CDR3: TGCAGCGTTAGTTTGAGTAGAGAAGCTTTCTTT.

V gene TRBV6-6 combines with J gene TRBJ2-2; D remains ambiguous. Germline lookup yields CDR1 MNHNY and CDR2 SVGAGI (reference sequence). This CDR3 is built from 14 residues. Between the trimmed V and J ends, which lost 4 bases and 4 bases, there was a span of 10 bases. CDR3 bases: TGTGCCAGCAGTTCCGGCAGTAGCACCGGGGAGCTGTTTTTT. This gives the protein CASSSGSSTGELFF.

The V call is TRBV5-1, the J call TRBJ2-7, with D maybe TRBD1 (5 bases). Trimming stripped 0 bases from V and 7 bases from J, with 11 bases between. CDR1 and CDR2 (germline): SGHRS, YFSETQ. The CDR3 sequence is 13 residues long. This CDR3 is CASSLGSGKEQYF. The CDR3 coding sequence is TGCGCCAGCAGCTTGGGGTCAGGGAAGGAGCAGTACTTC.

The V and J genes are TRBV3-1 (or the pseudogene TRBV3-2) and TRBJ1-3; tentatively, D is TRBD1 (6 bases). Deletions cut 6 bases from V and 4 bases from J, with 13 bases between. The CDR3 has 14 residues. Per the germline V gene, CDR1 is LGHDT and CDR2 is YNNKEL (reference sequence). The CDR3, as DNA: TGTGCCAGCAGTCAGAGGACAGTCGGAAACACCATATATTTT. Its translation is CASSQRTVGNTIYF.

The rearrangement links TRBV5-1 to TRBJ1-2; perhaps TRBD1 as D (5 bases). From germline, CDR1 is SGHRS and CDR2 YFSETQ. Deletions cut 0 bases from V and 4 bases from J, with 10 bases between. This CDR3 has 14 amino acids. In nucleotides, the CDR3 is TGCGCCAGCAGCTTGGTTGGGGGTTCCTATGGCTACACCTTC. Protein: CASSLVGGSYGYTF.

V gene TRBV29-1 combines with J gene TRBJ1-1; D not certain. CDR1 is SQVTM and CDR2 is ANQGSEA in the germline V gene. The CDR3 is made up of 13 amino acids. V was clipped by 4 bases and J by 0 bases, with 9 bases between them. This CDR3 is CSVVPMVNTEAFF. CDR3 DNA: TGCAGCGTTGTTCCGATGGTGAACACTGAAGCTTTCTTT.

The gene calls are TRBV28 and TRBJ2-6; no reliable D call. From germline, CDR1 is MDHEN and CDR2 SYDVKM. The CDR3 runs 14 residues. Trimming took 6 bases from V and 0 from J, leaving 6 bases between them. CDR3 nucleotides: TGTGCCAGCAGCCTAAGCTCTGGGGCCAACGTCCTGACTTTC. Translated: CASSLSSGANVLTF.

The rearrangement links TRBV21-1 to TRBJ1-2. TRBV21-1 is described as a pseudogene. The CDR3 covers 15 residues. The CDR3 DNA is TGTGCCAGCAGCCCCGGGGATCCGGTCAAAGATGGCTACACCTTC. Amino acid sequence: CASSPGDPVKDGYTF.

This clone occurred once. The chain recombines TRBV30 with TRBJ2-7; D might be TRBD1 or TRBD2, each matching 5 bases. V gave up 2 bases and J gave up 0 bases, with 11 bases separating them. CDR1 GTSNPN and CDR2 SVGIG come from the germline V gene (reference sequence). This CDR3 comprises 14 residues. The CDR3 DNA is TGTGCCTGGAGTTCTCCTGGGACCTCCTACGAGCAGTACTTC. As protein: CAWSSPGTSYEQYF.

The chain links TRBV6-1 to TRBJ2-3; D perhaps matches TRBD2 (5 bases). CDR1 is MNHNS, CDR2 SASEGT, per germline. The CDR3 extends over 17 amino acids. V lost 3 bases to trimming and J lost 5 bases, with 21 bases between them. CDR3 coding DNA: TGTGCCAGCAGTGAGGCCCTTAAGGGAGTTCGTCGAGATACGCAGTATTTT. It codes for CASSEALKGVRRDTQYF.

As DNA, the CDR3 is TGCAGCGTTGATGGGGGCGGGGGCTCCTACGAGCAGTACTTC. Translation gives CSVDGGGGSYEQYF. The chain combines TRBV29-1 with TRBJ2-7; the D gene is possibly TRBD2 (7 bases). V lost 3 bases, J lost 0 bases, and 12 bases lay in between. Germline assignment: CDR1 SQVTM and CDR2 ANQGSEA. The CDR3 has 14 amino acids.

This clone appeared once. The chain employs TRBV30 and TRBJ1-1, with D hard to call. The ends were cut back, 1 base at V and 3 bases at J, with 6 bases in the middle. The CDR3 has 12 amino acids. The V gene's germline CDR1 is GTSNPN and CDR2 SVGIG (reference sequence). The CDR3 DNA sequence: TGTGCCTGGAGTGGTCTTGACACTGAAGCTTTCTTT. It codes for CAWSGLDTEAFF.

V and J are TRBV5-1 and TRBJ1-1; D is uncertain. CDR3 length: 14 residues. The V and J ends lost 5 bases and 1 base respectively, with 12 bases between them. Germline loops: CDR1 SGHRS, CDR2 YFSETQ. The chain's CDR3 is CASRVQPENTEAFF. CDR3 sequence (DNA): TGCGCCAGCAGGGTACAGCCCGAGAACACTGAAGCTTTCTTT.

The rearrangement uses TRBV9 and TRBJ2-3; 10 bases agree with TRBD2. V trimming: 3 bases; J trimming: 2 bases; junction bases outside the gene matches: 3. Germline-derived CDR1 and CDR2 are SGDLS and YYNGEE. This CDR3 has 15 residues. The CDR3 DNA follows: TGTGCCAGCAGCGGGACTAGCGGCTACACAGATACGCAGTATTTT. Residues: CASSGTSGYTDTQYF.

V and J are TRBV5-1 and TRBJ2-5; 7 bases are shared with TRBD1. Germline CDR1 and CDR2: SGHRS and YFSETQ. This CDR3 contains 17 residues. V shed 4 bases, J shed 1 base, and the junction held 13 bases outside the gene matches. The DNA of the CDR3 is TGCGCCAGCAGCGGAACCGGGACAGAGAACCTCCAAGAGACCCAGTACTTC. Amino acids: CASSGTGTENLQETQYF.

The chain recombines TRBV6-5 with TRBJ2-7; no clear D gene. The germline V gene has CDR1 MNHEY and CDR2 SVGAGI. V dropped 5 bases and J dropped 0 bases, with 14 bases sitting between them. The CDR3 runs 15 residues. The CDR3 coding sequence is TGTGCCAGCAGTAGAAGCGCCGAGAGCTCCTACGAGCAGTACTTC. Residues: CASSRSAESSYEQYF.

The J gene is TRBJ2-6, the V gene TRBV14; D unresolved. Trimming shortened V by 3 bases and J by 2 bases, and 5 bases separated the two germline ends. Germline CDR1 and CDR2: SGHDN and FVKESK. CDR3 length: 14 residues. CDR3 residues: CASSQGTGANVLTF. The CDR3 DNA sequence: TGTGCCAGCAGCCAGGGGACTGGGGCCAACGTCCTGACTTTC.

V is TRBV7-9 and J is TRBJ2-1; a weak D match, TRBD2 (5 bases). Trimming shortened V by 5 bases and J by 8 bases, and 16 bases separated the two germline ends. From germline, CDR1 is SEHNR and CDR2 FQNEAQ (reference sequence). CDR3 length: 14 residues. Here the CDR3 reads CASSPTPSSHEQFF. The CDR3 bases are TGTGCCAGCAGCCCTACCCCTAGCAGCCATGAGCAGTTCTTC.

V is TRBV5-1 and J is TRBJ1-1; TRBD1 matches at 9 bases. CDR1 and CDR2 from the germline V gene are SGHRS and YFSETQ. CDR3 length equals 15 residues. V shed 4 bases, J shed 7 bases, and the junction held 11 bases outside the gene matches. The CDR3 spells CASSTTTGGGSEAFF. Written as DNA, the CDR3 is TGCGCCAGCAGCACGACGACAGGGGGAGGAAGTGAAGCTTTCTTT.

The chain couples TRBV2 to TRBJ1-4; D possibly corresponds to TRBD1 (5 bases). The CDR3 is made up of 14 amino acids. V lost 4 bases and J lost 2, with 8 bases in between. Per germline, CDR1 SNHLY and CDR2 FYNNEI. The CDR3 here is CASSAGLTNEKLFF. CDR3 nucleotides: TGTGCCAGCAGTGCGGGGCTGACTAATGAAAAACTGTTTTTT.

CDR3 protein: CASSSGTGSTDTQYF. DNA of the CDR3: TGTGCCAGCAGCTCTGGGACAGGGAGCACAGATACGCAGTATTTT. The V and J genes are TRBV7-9 and TRBJ2-3; TRBD1 agrees at 9 bases. Germline V CDR1 and CDR2: SEHNR, FQNEAQ (reference sequence). The V and J ends lost 4 bases and 0 bases, in that order; junction bases with no gene match: 2. The CDR3 loop spans 15 amino acids.

Here the CDR3 reads CASRGNLNSPLHF. DNA for the CDR3: TGTGCCAGCAGGGGGAACCTTAATTCACCCCTCCACTTT. The rearrangement links TRBV27 to TRBJ1-6; D is uncertain. The V end was cut by 6 bases, the J end by 6 bases, with 9 bases between. CDR3 size: 13 residues. Germline V lookup: CDR1 MNHEY, CDR2 SMNVEV (reference sequence).

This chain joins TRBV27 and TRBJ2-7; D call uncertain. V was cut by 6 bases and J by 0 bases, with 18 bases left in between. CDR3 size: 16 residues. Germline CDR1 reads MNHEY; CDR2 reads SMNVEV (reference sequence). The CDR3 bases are TGTGCCAGCAGCCCCAGGATCAACACCCTCTCCTACGAGCAGTACTTC. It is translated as CASSPRINTLSYEQYF.